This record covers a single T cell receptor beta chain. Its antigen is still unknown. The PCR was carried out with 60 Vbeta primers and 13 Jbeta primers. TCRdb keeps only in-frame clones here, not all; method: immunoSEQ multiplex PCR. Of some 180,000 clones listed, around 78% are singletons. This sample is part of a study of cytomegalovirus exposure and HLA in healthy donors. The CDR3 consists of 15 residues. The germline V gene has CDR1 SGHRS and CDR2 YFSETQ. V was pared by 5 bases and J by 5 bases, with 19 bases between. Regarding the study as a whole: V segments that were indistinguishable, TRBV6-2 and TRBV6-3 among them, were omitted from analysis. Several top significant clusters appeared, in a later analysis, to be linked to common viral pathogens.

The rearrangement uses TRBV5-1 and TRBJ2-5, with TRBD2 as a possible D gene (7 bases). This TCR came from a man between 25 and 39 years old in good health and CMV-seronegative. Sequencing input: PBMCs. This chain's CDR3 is CASRGGGPGVETQYF. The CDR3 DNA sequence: TGCGCCAGCAGGGGAGGGGGTCCCGGAGTGGAGACCCAGTACTTC. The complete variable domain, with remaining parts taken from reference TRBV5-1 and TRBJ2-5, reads KAGVTQTPRYLIKTRGQQVTLSCSPISGHRSVSWYQQTPGQGLQFLFEYFSETQRNKGNFPGRFSGRQFSNSRSEMNVSTLELGDSALYLCASRGGGPGVETQYFGPGTRLLVL.